Listed below are T cell receptor beta chains from one sample, sequenced in a study of CD8 T cells in ankylosing spondylitis. One entry per CDR3 protein, called by TCRdb with MiXCR from the 5' RACE reads. This table holds 250,000 to 350,000 distinct CDR3 sequences, roughly 8% found once. Input material: blood, either unsorted or a sorted T cell fraction (not recorded which). The origin of the receptors is a male donor with ankylosing spondylitis. CDR3s include the opening cysteine and the closing phenylalanine or tryptophan. D genes are given only for firm matches. Clone size is given for some rows only: seen once, a few or many times, or a class if the clone is expanded.

D gene	clone size	V gene	J gene	CDR3 DNA	CDR3 protein
TRBD1	few	TRBV12-5	TRBJ2-1	TGTGCTAGTGCCTCGACAGGGGGGGACTACAATGAGCAGTTCTTC	CASASTGGDYNEQFF
.	few	TRBV24-1	TRBJ2-1	TGTGCCACCAGTGGAGCTCGGAACACTGGACCCCATTTAGGCAATGAGCAGTTCTTC	CATSGARNTGPHLGNEQFF
.	few	TRBV3-1	TRBJ2-3	TGTGCCAGCAGCCAAAGTGCGGGACACACAGATACGCAGTATTTT	CASSQSAGHTDTQYF
TRBD1	few	TRBV20-1	TRBJ2-7	TGCAGTGCTAGATTCCGGGACAGGAGCTACGAGCAGTACTTC	CSARFRDRSYEQYF
.	few	TRBV7-8	TRBJ2-5	TGTGCCAGCAGCTTAGTACGGGTTCGGGAGACCCAGTACTTC	CASSLVRVRETQYF
.	few	TRBV3-1	TRBJ2-7	TGTGCCAGCAGGAAAGGGGGGGTACTCTACGAGCAGTACTTC	CASRKGGVLYEQYF
TRBD1	few	TRBV6-1	TRBJ2-2	TGTGCCAGCGGGGGTGACAGGGACACCGGGGAGCTGTTTTTT	CASGGDRDTGELFF
.	.	TRBV7-6	TRBJ2-3	TGTGCCAGCAGTCAGCCCCGTTCGGGAGTGGTAGATACGCAGTATTTT	CASSQPRSGVVDTQYF
.	many	TRBV4-1	TRBJ1-6	TGCGCCAGCAGCCGTGGGACCGCCGGGGGTTATTCACCCCTCCACTTT	CASSRGTAGGYSPLHF
.	many	TRBV29-1	TRBJ2-3	TGCAGCGTTGTGAGATACATAGCAGATACGCAGTATTTT	CSVVRYIADTQYF
TRBD1	.	TRBV5-1	TRBJ2-7	TGCGCCAGCAGCTTGAAACAGGGGGCCGACGAGCAGTACTTC	CASSLKQGADEQYF
.	few	TRBV12-5	TRBJ2-3	TGTGCTAGTGGTTTAATGGATACGCAGTATTTT	CASGLMDTQYF
TRBD2	.	TRBV28	TRBJ2-1	TGTGCCAGCACCAGGACTAGCGGGTGGAATGAGCAGTTCTTC	CASTRTSGWNEQFF
TRBD2	.	TRBV3-1	TRBJ2-1	TGTGCCAGCAGCCGGTCGGGCGGGAGGGCCCGGGATGAGCAGTTCTTC	CASSRSGGRARDEQFF
.	.	TRBV28	TRBJ2-7	TGTGCCAGCAGTTTGTTACGACAGGCCTCCTACGAGCAGTACTTC	CASSLLRQASYEQYF
.	few	TRBV27	TRBJ2-5	TGTGCCAGCAGTTACGGGGGTGGAGAGACCCAGTACTTC	CASSYGGGETQYF
.	few	TRBV29-1	TRBJ2-7	TGCAGCGTCGGGCGGTCCCAGGGTAACGAGCAGTACTTC	CSVGRSQGNEQYF
.	few	TRBV10-3	TRBJ1-4	TGTGCCATCAGCTGGGACGGGAACATTAATGAAAAACTGTTTTTT	CAISWDGNINEKLFF
TRBD2	.	TRBV7-6	TRBJ2-3	TGTGCCAGCAGCTCCACCGGGACTAGTATAGATACGCAGTATTTT	CASSSTGTSIDTQYF
.	.	TRBV29-1	TRBJ2-3	TGCAGCGTTAAGGTAACCGGTACGCAGTATTTT	CSVKVTGTQYF
.	few	TRBV5-1	TRBJ1-6	TGCGCCAGCAGCTTGGACAGGCGGAATTCACCCCTCCACTTT	CASSLDRRNSPLHF
.	.	TRBV18	TRBJ2-2	TGTGCCAGCTCACCATGGGTACCTTCGAACACCGGGGAGCTGTTTTTT	CASSPWVPSNTGELFF
.	few	TRBV29-1	TRBJ2-7	TGCAGCGTTGGAGGAGACCCAAGGACAGCGGGCGAGCAGTACTTC	CSVGGDPRTAGEQYF
.	.	TRBV3-1	TRBJ2-2	TGTGCCAGCAGTCAAACCAGTGGCAGCTTCACCGGGGAGCTGTTTTTT	CASSQTSGSFTGELFF
.	few	TRBV20-1	TRBJ2-5	TGCAGTGCCACATCCCCCCCACAGATCTTAAAGACCCAGTACTTC	CSATSPPQILKTQYF
TRBD1	.	TRBV6-5	TRBJ2-5	TGTGCCAGCAGTTACTCGAGGGACAGGGTGGAGACCCAGTACTTC	CASSYSRDRVETQYF
TRBD2	.	TRBV7-6	TRBJ2-2	TGTGCCAGCAGCCGAGGACTAGCGGACACCGGGGAGCTGTTTTTT	CASSRGLADTGELFF
.	.	TRBV13	TRBJ2-3	TGTGCCAGCAGCTTAGCTGGGCGCGGAATCACAGATACGCAGTATTTT	CASSLAGRGITDTQYF
TRBD1	few	TRBV6-5	TRBJ2-2	TGTGCCAGCAGTTATCCTACAGGGGACAACACCGGGGAGCTGTTTTTT	CASSYPTGDNTGELFF
TRBD1	many	TRBV20-1	TRBJ1-4	TGCAGTGCTAGAGGCCTCCGGGACAGACGGAATGAAAAACTGTTTTTT	CSARGLRDRRNEKLFF
.	.	TRBV20-1	TRBJ2-5	TGCAGTGCTAGAGACGGTCCGCGGGAGACCCAGTACTTC	CSARDGPRETQYF
.	many	TRBV28	TRBJ1-2	TGTGCCAGCAGTTTATGGGGGCAGAACTATGGCTACACCTTC	CASSLWGQNYGYTF
.	.	TRBV11-3	TRBJ2-1	TGTGCCAGCAGCTTAGGTGTCTTTGGGAATGAGCAGTTCTTC	CASSLGVFGNEQFF
TRBD1	.	TRBV6-7	TRBJ2-1	TGTGCCAGCAGTCTTCCGGACAGGGGGCGGAATGAGCAGTTCTTC	CASSLPDRGRNEQFF
TRBD2	.	TRBV20-1	TRBJ2-1	TGCAGGGGGGATGGGGGCATACTAGCGGGAGGCGGGGCCCACAATGAGCAGTTCTTC	CRGDGGILAGGGAHNEQFF
TRBD1	.	TRBV4-1	TRBJ2-6	TGCGCCAGCAGCCAACTGGACAGGATTGACGGGGCCAACGTCCTGACTTTC	CASSQLDRIDGANVLTF
.	few	TRBV7-3	TRBJ2-3	TGTGCCAGCAGCTTAGGCCCAGAAACAGATACGCAGTATTTT	CASSLGPETDTQYF
.	.	TRBV5-1	TRBJ1-2	TGCGCCAGCAGCCAGGCTTTGGCGAACTATGGCTACACCTTC	CASSQALANYGYTF
TRBD1	few	TRBV5-1	TRBJ2-2	TGCGCCAGCAGCTCCTACGGACAGGGTCAGGGCACCGGGGAGCTGTTTTTT	CASSSYGQGQGTGELFF
.	.	TRBV20-1	TRBJ1-2	TGCAGTGCTAGAGATCCGGGACGCCAGTACGGCTATGGCTACACCTTC	CSARDPGRQYGYGYTF
.	.	TRBV12-3/TRBV12-4	TRBJ1-1	TGTGCCAGCAGTCTACAGGGTTTGATCACTGAAGCTTTCTTT	CASSLQGLITEAFF
TRBD2	.	TRBV28	TRBJ2-6	TGTGCCAGCAGTCGACTAGCGGGAGTGTGGCTTTCTGGGGCCAACGTCCTGACTTTC	CASSRLAGVWLSGANVLTF
.	few	TRBV5-5	TRBJ2-2	TGTGCCAGCAGCATAACCGGGACCAACACCGGGGAGCTGTTTTTT	CASSITGTNTGELFF
.	many	TRBV20-1	TRBJ2-7	TGCAGTGCTAGACATAAGCCGGAGACAGCCTCCTCCTACGAGCAGTACTTC	CSARHKPETASSYEQYF
.	.	TRBV4-3	TRBJ1-2	TGCGCCAGCAGCCAAGATCCCCAGTTATCGGATGGCTACACCTTC	CASSQDPQLSDGYTF
TRBD2	few	TRBV4-2	TRBJ2-1	TGTGCCAGCAGCCAAGACCTAGCGGGAGTGTCCTACAATGAGCAGTTCTTC	CASSQDLAGVSYNEQFF
TRBD2	few	TRBV5-1	TRBJ2-1	TGCGCCAGCAGCACAGGACTAGCCCTTTACAATGAGCAGTTCTTC	CASSTGLALYNEQFF
.	many	TRBV10-3	TRBJ1-1	TGTGCCATCAGTGATTGGGAAAGGTCTTTGAACACTGAAGCTTTCTTT	CAISDWERSLNTEAFF
TRBD1	few	TRBV19	TRBJ2-3	TGTGCCAGTAGTTACGCCGGGACAGGGGATGCAGATACGCAGTATTTT	CASSYAGTGDADTQYF
TRBD1	few	TRBV3-1	TRBJ2-5	TGTGCCAGTGGGGACAGAATGGAGACCCAGTACTTC	CASGDRMETQYF
.	few	TRBV7-9	TRBJ2-3	TGTGCCAGCACCAAGGGGGCGGGGCCTCGCACAGATACGCAGTATTTT	CASTKGAGPRTDTQYF
.	many	TRBV29-1	TRBJ2-5	TGCAGCGTTGACCACGGGAGCCAAGGAACCTTC	CSVDHGSQGTF